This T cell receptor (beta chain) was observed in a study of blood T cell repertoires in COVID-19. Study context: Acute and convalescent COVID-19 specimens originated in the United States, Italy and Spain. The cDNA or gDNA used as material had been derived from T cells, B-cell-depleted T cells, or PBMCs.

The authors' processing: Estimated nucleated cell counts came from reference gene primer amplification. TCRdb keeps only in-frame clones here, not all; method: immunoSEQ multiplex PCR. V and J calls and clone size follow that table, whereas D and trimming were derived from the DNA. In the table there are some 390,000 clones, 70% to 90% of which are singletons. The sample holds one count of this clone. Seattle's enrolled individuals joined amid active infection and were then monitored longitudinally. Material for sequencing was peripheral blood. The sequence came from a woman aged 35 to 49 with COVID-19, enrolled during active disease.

This chain's CDR3 is CASRRDSAEAFF. DNA for the CDR3: TGTGCCAGCAGAAGGGACAGCGCTGAAGCTTTCTTT. The rearrangement joins TRBV12-3 or TRBV12-4 to TRBJ1-1, with 7 bases that match TRBD1. V was pared by 6 bases and J by 6 bases, with 4 bases of the junction left unmatched. This CDR3 is 12 amino acids long.